The source of this T cell receptor (beta chain) is a study of T cells in Graves' hyperthyroidism and ophthalmopathy. Across the whole study: The initial diagnosis was the point when peripheral blood was collected, ahead of any treatment.

For the diagnoses, clinical symptoms, serum thyroxine and TRAb, thyroid ultrasound and orbital computed tomography were used. The trim removed 4 bases at V and 6 bases at J, leaving 14 bases unmatched. The germline CDR1 and CDR2 sequences are SGHRS and YFSETQ. The CDR3 runs 17 residues. Regions amplified from RNA transcripts were the TCR beta CDR3 regions. A set of HTBI primers served as the primers for a first-round RT-PCR of the TCR CDR3. MiXCR, applied by TCRdb to the multiplex PCR reads, yields one record per CDR3 protein. This table holds a few hundred thousand distinct CDR3 sequences, under 25% found once.

The specimen sequenced was blood. The rearrangement uses TRBV5-1 and TRBJ2-3; 10 bases match TRBD2. This clonotype originated in a woman in her sixties or seventies with Graves' ophthalmopathy. The CDR3 here is CASSPEAGGPISDTQYF. Written as DNA, the CDR3 is TGCGCCAGCAGCCCTGAAGCGGGAGGGCCAATATCGGATACGCAGTATTTT.